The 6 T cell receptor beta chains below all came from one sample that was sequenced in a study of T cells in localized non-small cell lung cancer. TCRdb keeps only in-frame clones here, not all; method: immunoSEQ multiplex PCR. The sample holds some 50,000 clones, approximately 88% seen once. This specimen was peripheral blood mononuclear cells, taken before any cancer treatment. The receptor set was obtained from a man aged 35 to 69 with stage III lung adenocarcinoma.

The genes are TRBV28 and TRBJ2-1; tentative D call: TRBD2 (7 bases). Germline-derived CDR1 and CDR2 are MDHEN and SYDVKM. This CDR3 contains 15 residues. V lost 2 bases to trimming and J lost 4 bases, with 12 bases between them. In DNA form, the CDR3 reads TGTGCCAGCAGTTTAGGGGGGGCATCTTACAATGAGCAGTTCTTC. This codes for CASSLGGASYNEQFF.

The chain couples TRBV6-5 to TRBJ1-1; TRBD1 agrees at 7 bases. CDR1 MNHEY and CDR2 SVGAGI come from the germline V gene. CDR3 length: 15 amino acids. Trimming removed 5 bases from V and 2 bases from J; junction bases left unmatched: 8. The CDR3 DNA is TGTGCCAGCAGTCTACAGGGGAGGTTAAACACTGAAGCTTTCTTT. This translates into CASSLQGRLNTEAFF.

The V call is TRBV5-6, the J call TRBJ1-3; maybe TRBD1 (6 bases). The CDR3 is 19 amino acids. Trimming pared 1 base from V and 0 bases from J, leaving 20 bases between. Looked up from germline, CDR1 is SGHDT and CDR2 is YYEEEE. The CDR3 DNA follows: TGTGCCAGCAGCTTGTTTGCAGGGGATTTTCTGTCCTCTGGAAACACCATATATTTT. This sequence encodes CASSLFAGDFLSSGNTIYF.

The CDR3 DNA reads as TGTGCCAGCAGGGATTCCTACGCGAACACCGGGGAGCTGTTTTTT. The encoded protein is CASRDSYANTGELFF. V usage is TRBV6-5 and J usage is TRBJ2-2; D is uncertain. The CDR3 is 15 residues long. Germline V gene lookup returns CDR1 MNHEY and CDR2 SVGAGI. Trimming cost V 6 bases and J 0 bases, with 11 bases left between them.

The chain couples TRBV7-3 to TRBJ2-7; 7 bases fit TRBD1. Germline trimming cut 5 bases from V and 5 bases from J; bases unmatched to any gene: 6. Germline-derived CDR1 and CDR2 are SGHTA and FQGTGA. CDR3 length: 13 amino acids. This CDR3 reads CASSIYGQDEQYF. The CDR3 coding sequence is TGTGCCAGCAGCATCTACGGACAGGACGAGCAGTACTTC.

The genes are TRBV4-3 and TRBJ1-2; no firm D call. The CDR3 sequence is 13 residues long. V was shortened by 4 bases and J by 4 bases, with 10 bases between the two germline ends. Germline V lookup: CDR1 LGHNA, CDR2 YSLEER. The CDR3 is CASSPYRGYGYTF. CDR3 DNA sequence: TGCGCCAGCAGCCCGTACCGGGGCTATGGCTACACCTTC.